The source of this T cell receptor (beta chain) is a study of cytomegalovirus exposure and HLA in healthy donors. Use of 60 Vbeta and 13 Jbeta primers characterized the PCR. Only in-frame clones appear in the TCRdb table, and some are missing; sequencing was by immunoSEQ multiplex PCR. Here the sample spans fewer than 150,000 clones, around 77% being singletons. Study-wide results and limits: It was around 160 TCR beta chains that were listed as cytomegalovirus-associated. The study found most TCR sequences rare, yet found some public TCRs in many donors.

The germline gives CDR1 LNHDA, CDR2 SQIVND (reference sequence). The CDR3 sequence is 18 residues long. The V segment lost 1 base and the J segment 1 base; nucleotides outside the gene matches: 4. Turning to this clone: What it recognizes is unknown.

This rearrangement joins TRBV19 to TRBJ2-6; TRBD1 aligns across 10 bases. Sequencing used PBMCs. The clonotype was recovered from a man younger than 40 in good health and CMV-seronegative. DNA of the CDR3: TGTGCCAGTAGTATAGTTTGGGACAGGGGATCTGGGGCCAACGTCCTGACTTTC. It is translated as CASSIVWDRGSGANVLTF.